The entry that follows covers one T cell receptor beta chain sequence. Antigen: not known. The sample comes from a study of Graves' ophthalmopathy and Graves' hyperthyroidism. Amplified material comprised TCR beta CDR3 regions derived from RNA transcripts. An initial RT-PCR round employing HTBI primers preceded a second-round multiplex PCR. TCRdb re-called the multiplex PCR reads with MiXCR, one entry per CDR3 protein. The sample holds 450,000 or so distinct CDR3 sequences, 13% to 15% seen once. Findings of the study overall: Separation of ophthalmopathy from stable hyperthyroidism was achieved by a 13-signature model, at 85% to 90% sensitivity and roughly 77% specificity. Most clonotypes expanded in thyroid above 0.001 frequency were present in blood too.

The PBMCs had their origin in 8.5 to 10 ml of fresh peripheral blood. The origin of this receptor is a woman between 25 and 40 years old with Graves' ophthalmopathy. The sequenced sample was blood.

For the CDR3, the DNA is TGTGCCAGTAGTATAGTAACGGGGGCGCGGAACACTGAAGCTTTCTTT. This encodes CASSIVTGARNTEAFF. The rearrangement links TRBV19 to TRBJ1-1, with D perhaps matching TRBD1 (6 bases). Germline V CDR1 and CDR2: LNHDA, SQIVND (reference sequence). V dropped 1 base and J dropped 1 base, with 13 bases sitting between them. The CDR3 is 16 amino acids.